Listed below are T cell receptor beta chains from one sample, sequenced in a study of shared clonotypes between healthy human individuals. Data came from immunoSEQ multiplex PCR; TCRdb stores just in-frame clones and leaves some out. The repertoire holds about 530,000 clones, about 96% seen once, with about 0.064% in the top ten. Sequencing was carried out using naive CD4+ T cells sorted from blood. The receptors stem from a woman aged 30 to 39 in good health. CDR3s include the opening cysteine and the closing phenylalanine or tryptophan. D genes are given only for firm matches. Not every row has a clone size; where given, it reads once, few, many or a size class.

D	V	J	size	DNA	CDR3
-	TRBV23-1	TRBJ1-5	few	TGCGCCAGCAGTCTCCCGAAGGGGGAGAGTCAGCCCCAGCATTTT	CASSLPKGESQPQHF
TRBD1	TRBV5-1	TRBJ1-3	-	TGCGCCAGCAGCTCCGGGACAGGGCGCTCTGGAAACACCATATATTTT	CASSSGTGRSGNTIYF
TRBD1	TRBV9	TRBJ1-4	-	TGTGCCAGCAGCGTTGGACAGGTTAATGAAAAACTGTTTTTT	CASSVGQVNEKLFF
-	TRBV2	TRBJ1-1	-	TGTGCCAGCAGGCGGCAAGAGAACACTGAAGCTTTCTTT	CASRRQENTEAFF
-	TRBV4-1	TRBJ2-7	-	TGCGCCAGCAGCCCGCCGGGACGTAAGACCTACGAGCAGTACTTC	CASSPPGRKTYEQYF
-	TRBV9	TRBJ2-3	-	TGTGCCAGCAGCCCCAACGCCTTAGATACGCAGTATTTT	CASSPNALDTQYF
-	TRBV18	TRBJ2-6	-	TGTGCCAGCTCCGCCGGGATCGTAGGAAGTGGGGCCAACGTCCTGACTTTC	CASSAGIVGSGANVLTF
-	TRBV7-9	TRBJ1-1	-	TGTGCCAGCAGCTTAGCGGGTAAATCCCACGCTGAAGCTTTCTTT	CASSLAGKSHAEAFF
-	TRBV9	TRBJ2-7	-	TGTGCCAGCAGCGAAACGGGCCAGACGGTTCAGCAGTACTTC	CASSETGQTVQQYF
TRBD1	TRBV7-9	TRBJ1-2	-	TGTGCCAGCAGCTCGGGGACAGTCTACTATGGCTACACCTTC	CASSSGTVYYGYTF
-	TRBV7-2	TRBJ1-3	-	TGTGCCAGCAGTTCTGGAAACACCATATATTTT	CASSSGNTIYF
TRBD2	TRBV5-1	TRBJ2-7	-	TGCGCCAGCAGCCTGGGACTAGCGGGAGATGGCCACGAGCAGTACTTC	CASSLGLAGDGHEQYF
-	TRBV7-7	TRBJ2-1	-	TGTGCCAGCAGCTTTGACCGCAACAATGAGCAGTTCTTC	CASSFDRNNEQFF
-	TRBV7-8	TRBJ2-5	-	TGTGCCAGCAGCCTAATATTAGCGGAGACCCAGTACTTC	CASSLILAETQYF
TRBD2	TRBV6-5	TRBJ2-7	once	TGTGCCAGCAGTTACTCAGGGACTAGGGACGAGCAGTACTTC	CASSYSGTRDEQYF
-	TRBV10-1	TRBJ2-7	-	TGCGCCAGCAGTGAGTCGAGGGGGGCGCGGTACGAGCAGTACTTC	CASSESRGARYEQYF
TRBD1	TRBV2	TRBJ1-2	-	TGTGCCAGCAGTGAACAGGGGGCGATGGGCTATGGCTACACCTTC	CASSEQGAMGYGYTF
-	TRBV9	TRBJ2-1	-	TGTGCCAGCAGCCCAACAACTAGCAACCCGTTGAATGAGCAGTTCTTC	CASSPTTSNPLNEQFF
-	TRBV27	TRBJ2-7	once	TGTGCCAGCAGTCGACGGGGACACCTAGCGCCACGTTCCTACGAGCAGTACTTC	CASSRRGHLAPRSYEQYF
-	TRBV13	TRBJ1-1	-	TGTGCCAGCAGACAGTTTGGGACTGAAGCTTTCTTT	CASRQFGTEAFF
-	TRBV18	TRBJ2-6	-	TGTGCCAGCTCACCCAGACAGGGCTCGGGAGGTGGGGCCAACGTCCTGACTTTC	CASSPRQGSGGGANVLTF
-	TRBV29-1	TRBJ2-1	-	TGCAGCGTTGAACCAGCCCGAGAGCAGTTCTTC	CSVEPAREQFF
TRBD2	TRBV6-6	TRBJ2-7	-	TGTGCCAGCAGTCCCCGACTAGCGGGAGGTTACGAGCAGTACTTC	CASSPRLAGGYEQYF
-	TRBV7-8	TRBJ1-3	-	TGTGCCAGCAGCTCAGGGTGGGGCCCCAGTACTGGAAACACCATATATTTT	CASSSGWGPSTGNTIYF
-	TRBV28	TRBJ1-2	once	TGTGCCAGCCACGAGCAGGGACTCTATGGCTACACCTTC	CASHEQGLYGYTF
TRBD1	TRBV2	TRBJ1-4	-	TGTGCCAGCAGGGGGCTGGACAGGGTTGCTAATGAAAAACTGTTTTTT	CASRGLDRVANEKLFF
-	TRBV29-1	TRBJ2-5	-	TGCAGCGTTGAAATCAGGGATGAGACCCAGTACTTC	CSVEIRDETQYF
-	TRBV5-1	TRBJ2-1	-	TGCGCCAGCAGCTTGCCGGCCTTCGGAGGGATAGGTGAGCAGTTCTTC	CASSLPAFGGIGEQFF
-	TRBV6-4	TRBJ1-5	once	TGTGCCAGCAGTGAAGAAGTAAGGGGCAATCAGCCCCAGCATTTT	CASSEEVRGNQPQHF
TRBD2	TRBV5-1	TRBJ2-7	-	TGCGCCAGCAGCTTGGAACCGGGACTAGTGTACGAGCAGTACTTC	CASSLEPGLVYEQYF
-	TRBV10-3	TRBJ2-3	-	TGTGCCATCAGTGAGTCTCGGTTTTCAGATACGCAGTATTTT	CAISESRFSDTQYF
-	TRBV5-6	TRBJ2-1	-	TGTGCCAGCAGCGAGGTGGGTACACATCAGGGGCGAAACAATGAGCAGTTCTTC	CASSEVGTHQGRNNEQFF
-	TRBV6-5	TRBJ2-7	-	TGTGCCAGCAGTTTATCCTACCACAGGGTATTGAGCGAGCAGTACTTC	CASSLSYHRVLSEQYF
TRBD1	TRBV9	TRBJ1-1	-	TGTGCCAGCAGCGTAGCTCCTACAGGGGGCATGGACACTGAAGCTTTCTTT	CASSVAPTGGMDTEAFF
TRBD2	TRBV9	TRBJ2-5	-	TGTGCCAGCGGAGCGGGACAAGAGACCCAGTACTTC	CASGAGQETQYF
TRBD2	TRBV7-2	TRBJ2-3	-	TGTGCCAGCAGATCCCAAGCGGGAGGCACAGATACGCAGTATTTT	CASRSQAGGTDTQYF
-	TRBV6-5	TRBJ2-3	-	TGTGCCAGCAGTTACTCGCGGTTCTTCACAGATACGCAGTATTTT	CASSYSRFFTDTQYF
TRBD2	TRBV19	TRBJ2-3	-	TGTGCCAGTAGTGCGGGGGGCAATGTGAATACGCAGTATTTT	CASSAGGNVNTQYF
TRBD2	TRBV7-9	TRBJ2-2	-	TGTGCCAGCAGCTCCGGACTAGCGGGAGTTGTCGGGGAGCTGTTTTTT	CASSSGLAGVVGELFF
TRBD1	TRBV30	TRBJ2-7	-	TGTGCCTGGAGTGGGGGGACAGGGAAGGTTGCTGACGAGCAGTACTTC	CAWSGGTGKVADEQYF
TRBD1	TRBV11-2	TRBJ2-2	-	TGTGCCAGCAGCTTAGAAGGGACAGGGACCGGGGAGCTGTTTTTT	CASSLEGTGTGELFF
-	TRBV5-1	TRBJ2-1	-	TGCGCCAGCAGCTTAAGCGCGATGGTCGCAGGTGAGCAGTTCTTC	CASSLSAMVAGEQFF
-	TRBV27	TRBJ2-1	-	TGTGCCAGCAGTCACGGGGAAAAGGAGCAGTTCTTC	CASSHGEKEQFF
-	TRBV11-3	TRBJ2-7	-	TGTGCCAGCAGCCCTAGCCAACCGATGAGCGAGCAGTACTTC	CASSPSQPMSEQYF
TRBD2	TRBV10-2	TRBJ2-7	-	TGCGCCAGCATTACTAGCGGGAGAAGTTACGAGCAGTACTTC	CASITSGRSYEQYF
TRBD1	TRBV7-9	TRBJ1-1	-	TGTGCCAGCAGCTTAGGTGGGACAGGGGGTAACACTGAAGCTTTCTTT	CASSLGGTGGNTEAFF
-	TRBV25-1	TRBJ2-1	-	TGTGCCAGCAGTTCCGTAGCGGATCCCTCCTACAATGAGCAGTTCTTC	CASSSVADPSYNEQFF
-	TRBV7-9	TRBJ2-7	-	TGTGCCAGCAGCCCTCGGGAGACGCTCTACGAGCAGTACTTC	CASSPRETLYEQYF
TRBD2	TRBV5-1	TRBJ2-2	-	TGCGCCAGCAGCATACGGACTAGCCTAACCGGGGAGCTGTTTTTT	CASSIRTSLTGELFF
-	TRBV18	TRBJ2-1	-	TGTGCCAGCTCACCACTTAATAGTGGCCCGGACGAGCAGTTCTTC	CASSPLNSGPDEQFF